One and the same sample provided the 15 T cell receptor beta chains below, sequenced in a study of blood T cells in healthy people across ages. A sample-barcoded 5' primer and a J-beta primer mix were used in a second PCR of about 7 to 12 cycles. TCRdb re-analysed the 5' RACE reads in MiXCR, keeping a single row per CDR3 protein. The sample has roughly 1.5 million distinct CDR3 sequences, 42% seen once. Material for sequencing was blood. The receptors stem from a woman between 18 and 29 years old in good health.

As concerns this clonotype: One end of the junction fails to match germline, which may point to a read error. The chain joins TRBV7-3 to TRBJ2-3; no clear D. The CDR3 loop spans 16 amino acids. Germline values: CDR1 SGHTA, CDR2 FQGTGA. CDR3 DNA: TGTACCAGCAGCTTAACGGAAGGCATAAGGACAGATACGCAGTATTTT. It yields the protein CTSSLTEGIRTDTQYF.

The J gene is TRBJ2-7, the V gene TRBV7-9; D is perhaps TRBD2 (5 bases). The CDR3 length is 16 residues. The germline V gene has CDR1 SEHNR and CDR2 FQNEAQ (reference sequence). Trimming left V 3 bases short and J 0 bases short, with 15 bases between. CDR3 protein: CASSFTAGGSSYEQYF. In DNA, the CDR3 is TGTGCCAGCAGCTTTACAGCCGGAGGTAGCTCCTACGAGCAGTACTTC.

This chain joins TRBV12-5 and TRBJ1-6, with D tentatively TRBD1 (5 bases). Germline V gives CDR1 LGHNT, CDR2 FRNRAP. The CDR3 has 13 residues. Trimming pared 6 bases from V and 9 bases from J, leaving 12 bases between. Written as DNA, the CDR3 is TGTGCTAGTGGGACAGCCATGGGTTCACCCCTCCACTTT. Residues: CASGTAMGSPLHF.

In its sample, this clonotype was seen many times. The chain recombines TRBV6-5 with TRBJ2-3; TRBD2 might be the D (5 bases). The CDR3 runs 12 residues. The V gene's germline CDR1 is MNHEY and CDR2 SVGAGI. V lost 9 bases, J lost 0 bases, and 7 bases lay in between. The DNA of the CDR3 is TGTGCCAGTGGACTGAGCACAGATACGCAGTATTTT. As protein: CASGLSTDTQYF.

The chain has TRBV27 and TRBJ2-3; the D gene is possibly TRBD1 (6 bases). The germline V gene has CDR1 MNHEY and CDR2 SMNVEV (reference sequence). The CDR3 has 17 amino acids. Deletions cut 6 bases from V and 2 bases from J, with 21 bases between. The CDR3 here is CASSPPQVGHLTDTQYF. The DNA of the CDR3 is TGTGCCAGCAGCCCGCCCCAGGTGGGACACCTCACAGATACGCAGTATTTT.

This clonotype was seen a few times. The chain carries TRBV11-2 and TRBJ1-1, with no clear D. There are 12 residues in the CDR3. Trimming took 3 bases from V and 8 from J, leaving 10 bases between them. Germline loops: CDR1 SGHAT, CDR2 FQNNGV. CDR3 protein: CASSLVSSEAFF. DNA for the CDR3: TGTGCCAGCAGCTTGGTCTCCAGCGAAGCTTTCTTT.

The V and J genes are TRBV28 and TRBJ2-1, with a tentative D call TRBD1 (6 bases). The CDR3 is 15 amino acids. Looked up from germline, CDR1 is MDHEN and CDR2 is SYDVKM. Trimming removed 6 bases from V and 6 bases from J, with 18 bases in between. CDR3 amino acids: CASRSRGQRINEQFF. The DNA of the CDR3 is TGTGCCAGCAGATCCCGGGGACAACGGATCAATGAGCAGTTCTTC. Based on the CDR3 plus reference TRBV28 and TRBJ2-1, the full variable domain is DVKVTQSSRYLVKRTGEKVFLECVQDMDHENMFWYRQDPGLGLRLIYFSYDVKMKEKGDIPEGYSVSREKKERFSLILESASTNQTSMYLCASRSRGQRINEQFFGPGTRLTVL.

The genes are TRBV7-9 and TRBJ2-4; tentative D call: TRBD1 (5 bases). The assigned J gene may be wrong: the sequence end matches TRBJ2-7 better. Germline CDR1 reads SEHNR; CDR2 reads FQNEAQ (reference sequence). The CDR3 is 13 residues long. Written as DNA, the CDR3 is TGTGCCAGCAGCTTACAGATCAGGGACGAGCAGTACTTC. It specifies CASSLQIRDEQYF.

This clonotype was counted only a few times. The rearrangement uses TRBV27 and TRBJ2-7; unclear D gene. V was pared by 5 bases and J by 2 bases, with 13 bases between. Per germline, CDR1 MNHEY and CDR2 SMNVEV (reference sequence). The length of the CDR3 is 14 residues. CDR3 bases: TGTGCCAGCAGTCCCAAACCCTGGACCTACGAGCAGTACTTC. Translating gives CASSPKPWTYEQYF.

This clonotype was observed a few times. V gene TRBV29-1 combines with J gene TRBJ1-3, with 11 bases that match TRBD1. CDR1 and CDR2 (germline): SQVTM, ANQGSEA. The CDR3 is made up of 16 amino acids. Trimming removed 6 bases from V and 2 bases from J; junction bases left unmatched: 9. This CDR3 is CSVSRTGGDAGNTIYF. For the CDR3, the DNA is TGCAGCGTGAGCCGGACAGGGGGCGACGCTGGAAACACCATATATTTT.

This chain connects TRBV20-1 to TRBJ1-2; a weak D match, TRBD1 (6 bases). Germline V gives CDR1 DFQATT, CDR2 SNEGSKA (reference sequence). The length of the CDR3 is 10 residues. Trimming stripped 3 bases from V and 9 bases from J, with 8 bases between. The chain's CDR3 is CSASGGSYTF. The CDR3 coding sequence is TGCAGTGCTAGCGGGGGCAGCTACACCTTC.

J is TRBJ2-1 and V is TRBV20-1; the D is unclear. The assigned J gene may be wrong: the sequence end matches TRBJ2-7 better. Germline CDR1 reads DFQATT; CDR2 reads SNEGSKA (reference sequence). The CDR3 covers 15 residues. The CDR3 coding sequence is TGCAGTGCCGCCTCGCCTGGGATCTCCTACAATGAGCAGTACTTC. This translates into CSAASPGISYNEQYF.

The chain recombines TRBV7-8 with TRBJ2-1, with 8 bases fitting TRBD2. V lost 8 bases and J lost 8; bases outside the gene matches: 8. Germline V CDR1 and CDR2: SGHVS, FQNEAQ. This CDR3 region has 13 residues. The CDR3 loop is CASVPGLEDEQFF. Written as DNA, the CDR3 is TGTGCCAGCGTACCGGGACTAGAAGATGAGCAGTTCTTC.

This chain joins TRBV27 and TRBJ2-1, with D unresolved. The DNA matches TRBJ2-7 better at its end, which makes the J call doubtful. Germline assignment: CDR1 MNHEY and CDR2 SMNVEV (reference sequence). CDR3 length: 16 amino acids. DNA of the CDR3: TGTGCCAGCAGGCGAAGAGTCCAACTACCTTACAATGAGCAGTACTTC. As protein: CASRRRVQLPYNEQYF.

This chain connects TRBV7-9 to TRBJ2-3, with 16 bases fitting TRBD2. With V trimmed by 5 bases and J by 1 base, 12 bases remained unmatched. The CDR3 spans 20 residues. Germline V gene data show CDR1 as SEHNR and CDR2 as FQNEAQ (reference sequence). The CDR3 bases are TGTGCCAGCAGCCGACCGGGACTAGCGGGAGGGCGGAGAGGCACAGATACGCAGTATTTT. Encoded protein: CASSRPGLAGGRRGTDTQYF.